The source of this T cell receptor (beta chain) is a study of monozygotic twins with inflammatory bowel disease. TCRdb derives one entry per CDR3 protein from the 5' RACE reads, leaving out DNA. The sample holds approximately 330,000 distinct CDR3 sequences. Findings and limits, study-wide: Patient-to-patient differences in immunosuppressive treatment may have added variability to the repertoires.

The CDR3 consists of 13 residues. Germline CDR1 reads GTSNPN; CDR2 reads SVGIG (reference sequence). Concerning this clonotype: Its antigen is not identified.

This clonotype was sampled from a human donor with ulcerative colitis or Crohn's disease, or a healthy co-twin of an affected twin (not recorded which). The sequenced sample consisted of blood. The V call is TRBV30, the J call TRBJ1-1; TCRdb outputs TRBD1, but without DNA this stays unchecked. CDR3 region: CAWNQGMSAEAFF.